Detailed here is one T cell receptor beta chain. The target antigen is unknown. The CDR3 consists of 11 residues. V gave up 4 bases and J gave up 0 bases, with 1 base separating them. Sequenced by immunoSEQ multiplex PCR; TCRdb stores in-frame clones only, minus some. Seen here are tens of thousands of clones, 90% observed once, and the top ten hold 4% to 5%. This record belongs to a study of T cell responses to AZD1222 COVID-19 vaccine. Regarding the study as a whole: Targets within unmutated variant regions were reportedly found for nearly half of spike-specific TCRs. CD4 TCRs associated with vaccination spanned spike, dominating at 160-218 and 743-854.

V and J are TRBV12-3 or TRBV12-4 and TRBJ2-7; D unclear. This clonotype was obtained from an adult in good health. This specimen was peripheral blood, taken on day 0 of AZD1222 vaccination. The DNA for the CDR3 is TGTGCCAGCAGTTACTCCTACGAGCAGTACTTC. As protein: CASSYSYEQYF.